This TCR beta chain was observed in a study of cytomegalovirus exposure and HLA in healthy donors. The study's findings and limits: CMV antigen specificity was confirmed in vitro for a few CMV-associated chains. Roughly 170 TCR beta chains were listed as cytomegalovirus-associated. Published work reported that the classifier diagnosed cytomegalovirus status with high specificity and sensitivity. TCR clusters originating in the first cohort tended to co-occur in the 120 validation repertoires, according to a later analysis.

The CDR3 spans 17 residues. Germline CDR1 SGHTA, CDR2 FQGNSA. Trimming left V 2 bases short and J 0 bases short, with 14 bases between. Generated by immunoSEQ multiplex PCR, the TCRdb table keeps only in-frame clones and is missing some. This table has over 200,000 clones, around 90% appearing once. Note on this clone: Its antigen is unknown.

This sequence was found in a young woman in good health and CMV-seropositive. Input material: PBMCs. The chain employs TRBV7-2 and TRBJ2-1; D might be TRBD2 (5 bases). CDR3 protein: CASSLSSGALSYNEQFF. The CDR3 DNA follows: TGTGCCAGCAGCTTATCCAGCGGAGCCCTCTCCTACAATGAGCAGTTCTTC.